This TCR beta chain was obtained from a study of human CD8 memory T cell subsets. The TCR beta sequencing libraries came from UMI-labeled 5' RACE. TCRdb derives one entry per CDR3 protein from the 5' RACE reads, leaving out DNA. The sample table includes under 6,500 distinct CDR3 sequences. Germline V gene sequence: CDR1 SQVTM, CDR2 ANQGSEA. The CDR3 extends over 12 amino acids. The clonotype was recovered from a human donor in good health. This chain joins TRBV29-1 and TRBJ2-5; TCRdb lists TRBD1, though no DNA is available to test this call. Sequenced sample: CD8+ effector memory T cells (TEM) sorted from PBMCs. Subset here: effector memory CD8 T cells, CCR7- CD45RO+ CD95+. The CDR3 is CSVERQQETQYF.